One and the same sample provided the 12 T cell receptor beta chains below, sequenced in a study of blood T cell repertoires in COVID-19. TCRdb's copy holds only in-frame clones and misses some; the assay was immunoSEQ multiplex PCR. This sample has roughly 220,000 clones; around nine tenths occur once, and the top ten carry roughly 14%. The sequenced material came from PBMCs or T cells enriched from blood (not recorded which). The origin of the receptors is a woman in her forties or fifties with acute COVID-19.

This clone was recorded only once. CDR3 nucleotide sequence: TGTGCCAGCAGCCTGGGGGACAGGGGATCCTATGGCTACACCTTC. Encoded protein: CASSLGDRGSYGYTF. The chain carries TRBV11-2 and TRBJ1-2; 10 bases agree with TRBD1. Germline V gene data show CDR1 as SGHAT and CDR2 as FQNNGV. Trimming at V came to 5 bases and at J to 4 bases, leaving 7 bases not matched to a gene. The CDR3 totals 15 residues.

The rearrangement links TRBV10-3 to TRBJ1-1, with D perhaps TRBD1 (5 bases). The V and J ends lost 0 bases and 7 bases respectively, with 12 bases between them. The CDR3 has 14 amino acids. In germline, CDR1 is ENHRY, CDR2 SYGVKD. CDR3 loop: CAISESWQGIEAFF. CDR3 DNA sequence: TGTGCCATCAGTGAGTCGTGGCAGGGAATTGAAGCTTTCTTT.

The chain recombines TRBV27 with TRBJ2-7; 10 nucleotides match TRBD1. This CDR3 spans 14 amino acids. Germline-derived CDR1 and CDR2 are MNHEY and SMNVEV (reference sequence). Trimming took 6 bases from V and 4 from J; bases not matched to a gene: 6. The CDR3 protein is CASRSPGQGYEQYF. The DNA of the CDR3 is TGTGCCAGCAGATCTCCGGGACAGGGGTACGAGCAGTACTTC.

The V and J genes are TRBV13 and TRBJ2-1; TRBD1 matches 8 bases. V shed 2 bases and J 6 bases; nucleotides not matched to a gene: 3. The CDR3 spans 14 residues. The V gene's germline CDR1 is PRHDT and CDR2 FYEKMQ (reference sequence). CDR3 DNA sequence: TGTGCCAGCAGCTTACTCCAGGGGGCCAATGAGCAGTTCTTC. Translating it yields CASSLLQGANEQFF.

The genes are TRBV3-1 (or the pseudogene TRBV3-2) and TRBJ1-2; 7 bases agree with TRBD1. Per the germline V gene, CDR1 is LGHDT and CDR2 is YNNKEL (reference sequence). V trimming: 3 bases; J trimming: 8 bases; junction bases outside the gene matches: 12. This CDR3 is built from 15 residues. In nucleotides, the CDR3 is TGTGCCAGCAGCCACACAACAGGGGAAGAGAGAGGCTACACCTTC. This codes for CASSHTTGEERGYTF.

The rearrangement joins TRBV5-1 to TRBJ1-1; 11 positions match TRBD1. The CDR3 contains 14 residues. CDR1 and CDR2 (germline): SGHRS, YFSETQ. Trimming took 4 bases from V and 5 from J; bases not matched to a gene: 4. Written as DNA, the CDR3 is TGCGCCAGCAGCACGGGACAGGGGGATACTGAAGCTTTCTTT. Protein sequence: CASSTGQGDTEAFF.

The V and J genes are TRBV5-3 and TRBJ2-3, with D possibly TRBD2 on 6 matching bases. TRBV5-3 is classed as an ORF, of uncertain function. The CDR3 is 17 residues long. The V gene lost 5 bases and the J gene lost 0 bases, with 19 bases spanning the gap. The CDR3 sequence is CARRRQVGGTSTDTQYF. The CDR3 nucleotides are TGTGCCAGAAGACGCCAGGTAGGCGGGACTAGCACAGATACGCAGTATTTT.

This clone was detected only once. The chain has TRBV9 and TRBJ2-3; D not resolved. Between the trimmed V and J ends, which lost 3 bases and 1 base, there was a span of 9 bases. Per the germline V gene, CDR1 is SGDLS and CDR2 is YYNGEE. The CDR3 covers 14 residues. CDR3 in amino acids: CASSGRVGTDTQYF. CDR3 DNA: TGTGCCAGCAGCGGACGGGTGGGCACAGATACGCAGTATTTT.

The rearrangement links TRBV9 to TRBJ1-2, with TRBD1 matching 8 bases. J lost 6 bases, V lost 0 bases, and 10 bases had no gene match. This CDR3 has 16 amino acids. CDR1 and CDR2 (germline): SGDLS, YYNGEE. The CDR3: CASSVDPGGNRNGYTF. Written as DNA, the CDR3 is TGTGCCAGCAGCGTAGATCCAGGGGGCAACAGGAATGGCTACACCTTC.

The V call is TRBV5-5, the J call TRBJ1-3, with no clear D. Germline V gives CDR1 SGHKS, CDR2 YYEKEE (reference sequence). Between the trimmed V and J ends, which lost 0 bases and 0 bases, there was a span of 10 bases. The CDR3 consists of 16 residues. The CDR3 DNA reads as TGTGCCAGCAGCTTGGTGGCGGATCGCTCTGGAAACACCATATATTTT. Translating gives CASSLVADRSGNTIYF.

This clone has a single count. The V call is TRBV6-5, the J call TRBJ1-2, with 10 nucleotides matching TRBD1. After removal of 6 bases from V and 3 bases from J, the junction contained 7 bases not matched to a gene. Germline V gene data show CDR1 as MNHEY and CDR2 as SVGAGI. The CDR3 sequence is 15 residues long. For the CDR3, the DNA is TGTGCCAGCAGAGAGGGGACAGGGGCTCACTATGGCTACACCTTC. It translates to CASREGTGAHYGYTF.

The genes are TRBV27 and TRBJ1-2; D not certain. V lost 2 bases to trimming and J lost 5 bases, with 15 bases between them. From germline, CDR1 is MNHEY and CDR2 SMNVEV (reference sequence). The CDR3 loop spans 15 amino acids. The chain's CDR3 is CASSLGPAPTYGYTF. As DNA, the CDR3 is TGTGCCAGCAGTTTAGGGCCCGCTCCGACATATGGCTACACCTTC.